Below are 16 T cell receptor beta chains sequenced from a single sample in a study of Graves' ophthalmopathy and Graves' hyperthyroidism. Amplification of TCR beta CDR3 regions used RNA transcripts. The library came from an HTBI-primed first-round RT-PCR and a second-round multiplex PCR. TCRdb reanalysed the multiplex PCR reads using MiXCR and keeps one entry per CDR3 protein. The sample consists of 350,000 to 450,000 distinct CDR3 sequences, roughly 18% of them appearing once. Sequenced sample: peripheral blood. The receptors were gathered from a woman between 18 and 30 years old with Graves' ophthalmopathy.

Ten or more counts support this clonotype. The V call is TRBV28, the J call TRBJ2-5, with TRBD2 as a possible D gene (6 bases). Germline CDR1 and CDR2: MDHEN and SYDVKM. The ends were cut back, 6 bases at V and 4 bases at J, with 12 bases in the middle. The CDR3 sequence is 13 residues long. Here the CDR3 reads CASSNREPETQYF. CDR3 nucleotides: TGTGCCAGCAGCAACCGGGAGCCAGAGACCCAGTACTTC.

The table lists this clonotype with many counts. The DNA for the CDR3 is TGTGCCAGCTCACCACCGGGGGGTGGCAATCAGCCCCAGCATTTT. It is translated as CASSPPGGGNQPQHF. This chain joins TRBV18 and TRBJ1-5, with D possibly matching TRBD1 (5 bases). Germline loops: CDR1 KGHSH, CDR2 LQKENI. Trimming shortened V by 0 bases and J by 2 bases, and 8 bases separated the two germline ends. CDR3 length: 15 residues. Supplemented by reference TRBV18 and TRBJ1-5, the full variable domain reads NAGVMQNPRHLVRRRGQEARLRCSPMKGHSHVYWYRQLPEEGLKFMVYLQKENIIDESGMPKERFSAEFPKEGPSILRIQQVVRGDSAAYFCASSPPGGGNQPQHFGDGTRLSIL.

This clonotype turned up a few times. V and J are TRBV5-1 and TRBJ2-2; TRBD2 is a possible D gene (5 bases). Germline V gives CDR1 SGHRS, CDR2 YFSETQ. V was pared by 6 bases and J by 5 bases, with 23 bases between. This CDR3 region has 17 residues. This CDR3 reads CASTQVASYDLTGELFF. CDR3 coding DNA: TGCGCCAGCACCCAGGTGGCTAGCTATGATCTTACCGGGGAGCTGTTTTTT.

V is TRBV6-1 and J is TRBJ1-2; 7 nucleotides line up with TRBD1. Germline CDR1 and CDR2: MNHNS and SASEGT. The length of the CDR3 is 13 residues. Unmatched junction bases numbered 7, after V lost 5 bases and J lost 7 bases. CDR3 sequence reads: CASSLGQVAGYTF. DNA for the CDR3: TGTGCCAGCAGTCTAGGACAGGTCGCTGGCTACACCTTC.

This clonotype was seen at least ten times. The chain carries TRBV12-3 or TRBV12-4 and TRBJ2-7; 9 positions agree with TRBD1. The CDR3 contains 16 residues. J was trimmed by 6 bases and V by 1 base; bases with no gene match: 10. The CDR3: CASSLDLGQGTSEQYF. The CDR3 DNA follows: TGTGCCAGCAGTTTAGACCTAGGACAGGGGACCTCCGAGCAGTACTTC.

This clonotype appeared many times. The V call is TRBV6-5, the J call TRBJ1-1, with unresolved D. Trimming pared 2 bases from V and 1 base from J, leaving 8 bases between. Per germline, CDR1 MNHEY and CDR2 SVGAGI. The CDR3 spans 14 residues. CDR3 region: CASSYGLSNTEAFF. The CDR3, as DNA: TGTGCCAGCAGTTACGGCTTATCGAACACTGAAGCTTTCTTT.

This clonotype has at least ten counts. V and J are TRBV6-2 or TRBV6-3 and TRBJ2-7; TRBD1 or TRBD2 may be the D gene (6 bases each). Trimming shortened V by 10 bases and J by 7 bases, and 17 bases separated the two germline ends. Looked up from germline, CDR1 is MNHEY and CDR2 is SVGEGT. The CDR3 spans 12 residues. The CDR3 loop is CATLRGVGEQYF. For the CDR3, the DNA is TGTGCCACCCTAAGGGGGGTCGGAGAGCAGTACTTC.

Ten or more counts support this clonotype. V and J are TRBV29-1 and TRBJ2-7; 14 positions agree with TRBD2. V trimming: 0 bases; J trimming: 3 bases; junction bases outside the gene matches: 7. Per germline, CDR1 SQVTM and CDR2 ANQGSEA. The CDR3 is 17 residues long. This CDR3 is CSVEEDGTSGSDYEQYF. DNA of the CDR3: TGCAGCGTTGAAGAGGACGGGACTAGCGGGAGTGACTACGAGCAGTACTTC.

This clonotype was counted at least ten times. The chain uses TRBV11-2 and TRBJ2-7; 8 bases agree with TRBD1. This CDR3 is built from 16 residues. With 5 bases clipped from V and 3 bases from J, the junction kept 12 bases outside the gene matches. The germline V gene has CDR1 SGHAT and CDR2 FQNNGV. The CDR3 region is CASSLTRTGSFYEQYF. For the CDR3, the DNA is TGTGCCAGCAGCCTCACCCGGACAGGGAGTTTCTACGAGCAGTACTTC. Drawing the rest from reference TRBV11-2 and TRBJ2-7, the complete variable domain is EAGVAQSPRYKIIEKRQSVAFWCNPISGHATLYWYQQILGQGPKLLIQFQNNGVVDDSQLPKDRFSAERLKGVDSTLKIQPAKLEDSAVYLCASSLTRTGSFYEQYFGPGTRLTVT.

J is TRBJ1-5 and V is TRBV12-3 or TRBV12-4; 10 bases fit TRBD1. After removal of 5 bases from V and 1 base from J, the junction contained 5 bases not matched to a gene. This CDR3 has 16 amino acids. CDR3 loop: CASSRQGAGSNQPQHF. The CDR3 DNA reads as TGTGCCAGCAGTCGACAGGGGGCAGGAAGCAATCAGCCCCAGCATTTT.

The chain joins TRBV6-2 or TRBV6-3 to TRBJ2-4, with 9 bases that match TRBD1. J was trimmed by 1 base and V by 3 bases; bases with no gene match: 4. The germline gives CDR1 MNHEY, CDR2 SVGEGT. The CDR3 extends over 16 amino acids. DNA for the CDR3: TGTGCCAGCAGTTATATCGGGACAGGGGCCAAAAACATTCAGTACTTC. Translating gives CASSYIGTGAKNIQYF.

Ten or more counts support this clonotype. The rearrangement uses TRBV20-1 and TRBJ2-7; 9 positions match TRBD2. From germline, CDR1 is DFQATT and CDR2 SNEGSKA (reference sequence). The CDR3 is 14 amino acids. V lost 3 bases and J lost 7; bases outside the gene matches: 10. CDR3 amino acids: CSASNSGGPGEQYF. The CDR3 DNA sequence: TGCAGTGCTAGTAATAGCGGGGGCCCGGGGGAGCAGTACTTC.

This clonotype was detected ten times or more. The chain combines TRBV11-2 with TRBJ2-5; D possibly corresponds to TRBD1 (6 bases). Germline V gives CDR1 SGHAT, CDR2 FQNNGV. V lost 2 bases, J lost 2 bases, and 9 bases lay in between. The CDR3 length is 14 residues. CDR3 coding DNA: TGTGCCAGCAGCTTATGGACAGCTCAAGAGACCCAGTACTTC. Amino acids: CASSLWTAQETQYF. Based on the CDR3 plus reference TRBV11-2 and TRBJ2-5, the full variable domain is EAGVAQSPRYKIIEKRQSVAFWCNPISGHATLYWYQQILGQGPKLLIQFQNNGVVDDSQLPKDRFSAERLKGVDSTLKIQPAKLEDSAVYLCASSLWTAQETQYFGPGTRLLVL.

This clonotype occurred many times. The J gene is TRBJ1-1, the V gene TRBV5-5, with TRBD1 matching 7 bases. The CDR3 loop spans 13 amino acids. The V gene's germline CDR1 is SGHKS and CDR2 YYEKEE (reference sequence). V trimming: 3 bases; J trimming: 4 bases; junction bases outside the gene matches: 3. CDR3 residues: CASSWAGGTEAFF. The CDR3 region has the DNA TGTGCCAGCAGCTGGGCAGGGGGCACTGAAGCTTTCTTT. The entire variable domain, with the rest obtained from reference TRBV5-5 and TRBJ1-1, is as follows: DAGVTQSPTHLIKTRGQQVTLRCSPISGHKSVSWYQQVLGQGPQFIFQYYEKEERGRGNFPDRFSARQFPNYSSELNVNALLLGDSALYLCASSWAGGTEAFFGQGTRLTVV.

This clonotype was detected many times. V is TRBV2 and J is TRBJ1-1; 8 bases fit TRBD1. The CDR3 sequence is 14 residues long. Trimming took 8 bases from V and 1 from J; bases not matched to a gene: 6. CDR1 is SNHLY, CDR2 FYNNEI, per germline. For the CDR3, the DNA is TGTGCCAGCCTAATGACAGGGGCGAACACTGAAGCTTTCTTT. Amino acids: CASLMTGANTEAFF.

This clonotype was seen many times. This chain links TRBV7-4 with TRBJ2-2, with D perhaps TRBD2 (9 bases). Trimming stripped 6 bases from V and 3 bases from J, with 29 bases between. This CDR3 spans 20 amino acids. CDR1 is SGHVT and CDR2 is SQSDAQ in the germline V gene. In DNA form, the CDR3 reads TGTGCCAGCAGGCCCCGGGCAGGGGGCAATAGCGGGAGTGACACCGGGGAGCTGTTTTTT. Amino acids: CASRPRAGGNSGSDTGELFF.